This TCR beta chain was profiled in a study of immune characterization of retroperitoneal liposarcoma. Each CDR3 protein gets one entry after TCRdb re-called the PCR reads with MiXCR. This sample has around 5,000 distinct CDR3 sequences; roughly a third occur once, and the top ten carry roughly 30%. CDR3 length equals 13 residues. The germline V gene has CDR1 MNHNS and CDR2 SASEGT. Sequences were obtained from tumor tissue. This TCR was sampled from a female donor with retroperitoneal liposarcoma. The chain is built from TRBV6-1 and TRBJ2-5, with D perhaps TRBD1 (5 bases). The J call is in doubt because the DNA end fits TRBJ2-1 better. The CDR3 DNA follows: TGTGCCAGCACCTCCGACAGATACAATGAGCAGTTCTTC. It translates to CASTSDRYNEQFF.